Sequencing of this TCR beta chain was carried out in a study of T-cell memory formation after mild COVID-19. Overall study context: Most TCR clusters belonged to a single donor.

The CDR3 consists of 15 residues. Per germline, CDR1 MNHEY and CDR2 SVGAGI. V was cut by 2 bases and J by 0 bases, with 8 bases left in between. A single record per CDR3 protein comes from TCRdb applying MiXCR to the 5' RACE reads. The repertoire has about 29,000 distinct CDR3 sequences, about 16% of them found once; the top ten carry roughly 1.5%. This TCR derives from an adult who had mild COVID-19 (a few samples of this study predate the infection). Cell type and time point are not known. Material: PBMCs or a T cell subset sorted from them (not recorded which). J is TRBJ2-1 and V is TRBV6-5; D gene unclear. The CDR3 DNA reads TGTGCCAGCAGTTACGTTAAGAACTCCTACAATGAGCAGTTCTTC. Its protein is CASSYVKNSYNEQFF.